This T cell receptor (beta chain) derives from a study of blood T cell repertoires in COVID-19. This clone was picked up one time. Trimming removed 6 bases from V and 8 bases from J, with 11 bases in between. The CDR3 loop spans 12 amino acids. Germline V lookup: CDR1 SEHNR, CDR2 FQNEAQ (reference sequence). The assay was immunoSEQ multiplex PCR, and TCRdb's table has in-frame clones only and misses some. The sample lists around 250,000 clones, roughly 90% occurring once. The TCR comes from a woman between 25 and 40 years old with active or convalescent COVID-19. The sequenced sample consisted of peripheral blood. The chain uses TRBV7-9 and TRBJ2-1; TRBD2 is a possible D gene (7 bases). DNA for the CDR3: TGTGCCAGCAGGGGAGGGGGAGATGAGCAGTTCTTC. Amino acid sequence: CASRGGGDEQFF.